This is a list of T cell receptor beta chains from one sample in a study of long-term antiretroviral therapy in people with HIV. The table came from immunoSEQ multiplex PCR; TCRdb's copy has only in-frame clones and leaves some out. The data show about 40,000 clones, 86% seen once. Source: unsorted PBMCs, taken 0.1 years before starting antiretroviral therapy. These receptors all stem from a woman in her 50s with HIV. The CDR3 runs from the conserved cysteine through the conserved F or W. The D gene is left open where the match is weak.

>TRBV9|TRBJ2-1|-
CASSTYKSSYNEQFF
>TRBV11-3|TRBJ2-7|-
CASSFSTSYEQYF
>TRBV7-2|TRBJ2-1|-
CASSSGRNNEQFF
>TRBV7-9|TRBJ1-2|TRBD1
CASSAGTGYGYTF
>TRBV18|TRBJ2-2|-
CASSRGTEVTGELFF
>TRBV5-4|TRBJ2-7|TRBD2
CASSFGAGEAYEQYF
>TRBV6-6|TRBJ1-2|TRBD1
CASSSRTGYGYTF
>TRBV18|TRBJ2-7|-
CASSPPTPGGAAYEQYF
>TRBV5-1|TRBJ1-4|-
CASSLVAGRGEKLFF
>TRBV2|TRBJ1-5|-
CASSEGVGSTQPQHF
>TRBV19|TRBJ1-4|-
CASSMQGHEKLFF
>TRBV10-3|TRBJ1-2|-
CAISDHENYGYTF
>TRBV27|TRBJ1-6|TRBD1
CASKDRDNSPLHF
>TRBV5-6|TRBJ1-2|-
CASTSPSTVFNGYTF
>TRBV30|TRBJ1-5|-
CAWSVGGENQPQHF
>TRBV5-4|TRBJ2-7|-
CASSLGALYEQYF
>TRBV29-1|TRBJ1-2|-
CSALWRDGYTF
>TRBV4-3|TRBJ2-1|-
CASSQGLAYNEQFF
>TRBV4-1|TRBJ2-5|-
CASSQMGRIQETQYF
>TRBV5-1|TRBJ2-3|-
CASSLVVGATDTQYF
>TRBV4-2|TRBJ2-2|TRBD2
CASSKSAGGGTGELFF
>TRBV29-1|TRBJ1-3|-
CSVEGRVAGNTIYF
>TRBV28|TRBJ1-2|TRBD1
CASSENRQGNYGYTF
>TRBV5-6|TRBJ1-2|-
CASSLSVTYGYTF
>TRBV5-4|TRBJ2-7|TRBD1
CASSPGTGGSYEQYF
>TRBV9|TRBJ1-2|TRBD1
CASSGRTGGRGYTF
>TRBV27|TRBJ1-1|TRBD1
CASSLQTGLSEAFF
>TRBV4-3|TRBJ2-5|TRBD2
CASSQGLAQETQYF
>TRBV10-3|TRBJ2-5|TRBD2
CAISEILRGGRETQYF
>TRBV9|TRBJ2-3|TRBD1
CASSVGDRGDTDTQYF
>TRBV11-2|TRBJ2-4|-
CASSVEGLAKNIQYF
>TRBV7-3|TRBJ2-2|-
CASSLPTAIANTGELFF
>TRBV11-2|TRBJ1-1|-
CASSLGGKGKGYTEAFF
>TRBV19|TRBJ2-2|TRBD1
CASSVRGTGELFF
>TRBV5-4|TRBJ2-4|-
CASSGGAAKNIQYF
>TRBV18|TRBJ1-2|TRBD1
CASSAQGADYGYTF
>TRBV11-2|TRBJ1-5|-
CASSVTDGNQPQHF
>TRBV4-3|TRBJ2-7|TRBD2
CASSQENGGGFYEQYF
>TRBV7-3|TRBJ1-1|-
CASGSGGNTEAFF
>TRBV7-3|TRBJ2-1|TRBD2
CASGGAGGYGNEQFF
>TRBV9|TRBJ2-2|TRBD2
CASSLGLAGSSTNTGELFF
>TRBV6-4|TRBJ2-2|TRBD2
CASSRKTSAGELFF
>TRBV12-5|TRBJ1-5|-
CASGADRYSNQPQHF
>TRBV18|TRBJ2-7|-
CASSPPGGEQYF
>TRBV13|TRBJ2-7|-
CASSLGASPYEQYF
>TRBV11-1|TRBJ2-2|-
CASADRANTGELFF